This TCR beta chain was sequenced during a study of T-cell reconstitution after alpha-beta-depleted transplantation in children. Whole-study results and caveats: Expanded graft clones, several hundred of them, were reportedly the source of alpha-beta T cells about two months after transplant. Newly produced T cells mostly accounted for T-cell counts and diversity one year post-transplant. Surviving recipient T cells and thymic progenitors accounted for the high day-60 TCRbeta diversity observed in some patients.

Details on this clonotype: Its matching antigen is unknown.

The J segment lost 5 bases and the V segment lost 7 bases, leaving 9 bases of the junction unmatched. CDR1 is SGHRS, CDR2 YFSETQ, per germline. CDR3 length equals 14 residues. The TCRbeta library incorporated unique molecular identifiers. TCRdb analysed the PCR reads with MiXCR anew, one entry per CDR3 protein. Of some 830,000 distinct CDR3 sequences listed, 15% to 20% are singletons. This sequence originates from a male patient aged 10 to 17 who had a stem cell transplant for acute lymphoblastic leukemia, so the T cells may come from the graft donor. The source material was PBMCs, mostly from graft donor cells, sampled 360 days after TCRalphabeta/CD19-depleted stem cell transplant. The chain carries TRBV5-1 and TRBJ2-3, with 8 bases matching TRBD2. The CDR3 region is CASLQGTREDTQYF. The CDR3 bases are TGCGCCAGCCTCCAAGGGACTAGGGAAGATACGCAGTATTTT.